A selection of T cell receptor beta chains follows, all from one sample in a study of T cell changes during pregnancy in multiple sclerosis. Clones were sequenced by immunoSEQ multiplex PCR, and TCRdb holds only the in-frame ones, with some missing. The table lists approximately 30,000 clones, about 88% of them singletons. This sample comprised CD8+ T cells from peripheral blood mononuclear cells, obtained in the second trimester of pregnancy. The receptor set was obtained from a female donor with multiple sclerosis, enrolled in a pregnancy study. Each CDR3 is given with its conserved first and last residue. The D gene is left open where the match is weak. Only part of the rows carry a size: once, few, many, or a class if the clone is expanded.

cdr3_nt: TGTGCCAGCAGCTTGGGAGGCCCCGAGGCGGGCAATCAGCCCCAGCATTTT; cdr3_aa: CASSLGGPEAGNQPQHF; clone_size: -; d_call: -; j_call: TRBJ1-5; v_call: TRBV5-6
cdr3_nt: TGTGCCAGCAGCGCTAGCGGGAGGGCCACAGATACGCAGTATTTT; cdr3_aa: CASSASGRATDTQYF; clone_size: -; d_call: TRBD2; j_call: TRBJ2-3; v_call: TRBV9
cdr3_nt: TGTGCCAGCAGCGTAGGAGGGGGCAATTCACCCCTCCACTTT; cdr3_aa: CASSVGGGNSPLHF; clone_size: -; d_call: TRBD1; j_call: TRBJ1-6; v_call: TRBV9
cdr3_nt: TGTGCCAGCAGCAATCGACTAGCGGGAGTTCACACCGGGGAGCTGTTTTTT; cdr3_aa: CASSNRLAGVHTGELFF; clone_size: -; d_call: TRBD2; j_call: TRBJ2-2; v_call: TRBV7-8
cdr3_nt: TGTGCCAGCAGGGTCTCTAGGCTCTCTCACTACGAGCAGTACTTC; cdr3_aa: CASRVSRLSHYEQYF; clone_size: once; d_call: -; j_call: TRBJ2-7; v_call: TRBV27
cdr3_nt: TGCGCCAGCAGCTCGGACAGGTCCGGAACAGGGAACGCTGAAGCTTTCTTT; cdr3_aa: CASSSDRSGTGNAEAFF; clone_size: -; d_call: TRBD1; j_call: TRBJ1-1; v_call: TRBV5-1
cdr3_nt: TGCGCCAGCAGCCAAGGTGCCGGGATCAGGGGTGAAAAACTGTTTTTT; cdr3_aa: CASSQGAGIRGEKLFF; clone_size: once; d_call: -; j_call: TRBJ1-4; v_call: TRBV4-1
cdr3_nt: TGTGCCAGCAGCTCTCCCCGGGACAGGGGGCAAGGGAATGAGCAGTTCTTC; cdr3_aa: CASSSPRDRGQGNEQFF; clone_size: once; d_call: TRBD1; j_call: TRBJ2-1; v_call: TRBV9
cdr3_nt: TGCGCCAGCAGCCCCAAGGTGGGTCTAGCGGGGGATGAGCAGTTCTTC; cdr3_aa: CASSPKVGLAGDEQFF; clone_size: -; d_call: TRBD2; j_call: TRBJ2-1; v_call: TRBV5-1
cdr3_nt: TGTGCCAGCAGCGCACCCGGCTCACAGGGCTACGAGCAGTACTTC; cdr3_aa: CASSAPGSQGYEQYF; clone_size: -; d_call: -; j_call: TRBJ2-7; v_call: TRBV11-2
cdr3_nt: TGTGCCAGCAGTCCAAACACCGGGGAGCTGTTTTTT; cdr3_aa: CASSPNTGELFF; clone_size: -; d_call: -; j_call: TRBJ2-2; v_call: TRBV9
cdr3_nt: TGTGCCAGCAGCGACCAATCAGGGGTAACAAACGAGCAGTACTTC; cdr3_aa: CASSDQSGVTNEQYF; clone_size: -; d_call: -; j_call: TRBJ2-7; v_call: TRBV13
cdr3_nt: TGTGCCGGATTAGCGGGAGACCCCGTCGGGGAGCAGTTCTTC; cdr3_aa: CAGLAGDPVGEQFF; clone_size: -; d_call: TRBD2; j_call: TRBJ2-1; v_call: TRBV30
cdr3_nt: TGTGCCAGCAGCCCGCGGCTCTCATTGCGAGAGACCCAGTACTTC; cdr3_aa: CASSPRLSLRETQYF; clone_size: once; d_call: -; j_call: TRBJ2-5; v_call: TRBV11-2
cdr3_nt: TGTGCCAGCAGTGAAGCCCGGAGGAACAATGAGCAGTTCTTC; cdr3_aa: CASSEARRNNEQFF; clone_size: -; d_call: -; j_call: TRBJ2-1; v_call: TRBV2
cdr3_nt: TGTGCCAGCAGCGTAGGATACCGCGGGGGGGCCCCAGATACGCAGTATTTT; cdr3_aa: CASSVGYRGGAPDTQYF; clone_size: -; d_call: TRBD2; j_call: TRBJ2-3; v_call: TRBV9
cdr3_nt: TGTGCCAGCTCCCCCGGGGCAGATACGCAGTATTTT; cdr3_aa: CASSPGADTQYF; clone_size: -; d_call: -; j_call: TRBJ2-3; v_call: TRBV25-1
cdr3_nt: TGTGCCAGCAGTTTGGGCCTCCGCACTGAAGCTTTCTTT; cdr3_aa: CASSLGLRTEAFF; clone_size: -; d_call: -; j_call: TRBJ1-1; v_call: TRBV27
cdr3_nt: TGTGCCAGCAGTGAAGCGCGGGGGGGCCCCTACAATGAGCAGTTCTTC; cdr3_aa: CASSEARGGPYNEQFF; clone_size: -; d_call: TRBD2; j_call: TRBJ2-1; v_call: TRBV6-1
cdr3_nt: TGTGCCAGTAGTATTCGCTCGGATGGGGCGAGAGCTTTCTTT; cdr3_aa: CASSIRSDGARAFF; clone_size: -; d_call: -; j_call: TRBJ1-1; v_call: TRBV19
cdr3_nt: TGTGCCAGCAGCACTTATAGACAGGGGGAAAAAGAAAAACTGTTTTTT; cdr3_aa: CASSTYRQGEKEKLFF; clone_size: -; d_call: TRBD1; j_call: TRBJ1-4; v_call: TRBV2
cdr3_nt: TGCAGCGTTGCGGCTAGCGATTTCACAGATACGCAGTATTTT; cdr3_aa: CSVAASDFTDTQYF; clone_size: once; d_call: -; j_call: TRBJ2-3; v_call: TRBV29-1
cdr3_nt: TGTGCCTCCCGGGGGGTAACCATGAACACTGAAGCTTTCTTT; cdr3_aa: CASRGVTMNTEAFF; clone_size: -; d_call: -; j_call: TRBJ1-1; v_call: TRBV19
cdr3_nt: TGTGCCAGCAGGCCGACAGAGCCGGTGAACACTGAAGCTTTCTTT; cdr3_aa: CASRPTEPVNTEAFF; clone_size: few; d_call: -; j_call: TRBJ1-1; v_call: TRBV7-9
cdr3_nt: TGTGCCAGCAGCTTAGTTGGACAGGGGCGTCTCTCTGGAAACACCATATATTTT; cdr3_aa: CASSLVGQGRLSGNTIYF; clone_size: -; d_call: TRBD1; j_call: TRBJ1-3; v_call: TRBV7-8
cdr3_nt: TGCGCCAGCAGCGTTACTAGCGGGAGAGTCATTGTTGAGCAGTACTTC; cdr3_aa: CASSVTSGRVIVEQYF; clone_size: -; d_call: TRBD2; j_call: TRBJ2-7; v_call: TRBV5-1
cdr3_nt: TGTGCCAGCAGTTTATGGGACAGGGACTATGGCTACACCTTC; cdr3_aa: CASSLWDRDYGYTF; clone_size: few; d_call: TRBD1; j_call: TRBJ1-2; v_call: TRBV28
cdr3_nt: TGTGCCAGCAGGCTAGCGGGAGAACTAAACGAGCAGTACTTC; cdr3_aa: CASRLAGELNEQYF; clone_size: -; d_call: TRBD2; j_call: TRBJ2-7; v_call: TRBV28
cdr3_nt: TGTGCCAGCAGCCCGGGGGAGAACTATGGCTACACCTTC; cdr3_aa: CASSPGENYGYTF; clone_size: -; d_call: -; j_call: TRBJ1-2; v_call: TRBV13
cdr3_nt: TGCGCCAGCACCGATCAGGGGATGGGCACTGAAGCTTTCTTT; cdr3_aa: CASTDQGMGTEAFF; clone_size: once; d_call: -; j_call: TRBJ1-1; v_call: TRBV10-2
cdr3_nt: TGTGCCAGCAGCTTAAGCAGCGGGGGGGCCTTGCAGGAGCAGTACTTC; cdr3_aa: CASSLSSGGALQEQYF; clone_size: -; d_call: TRBD2; j_call: TRBJ2-7; v_call: TRBV7-2
cdr3_nt: TGTGCCAGCTACTACTCTGGAAACACCATATATTTT; cdr3_aa: CASYYSGNTIYF; clone_size: -; d_call: -; j_call: TRBJ1-3; v_call: TRBV28
cdr3_nt: TGCGCCAGCAGCTTGCGGCAGGGACTTTACACTGAAGCTTTCTTT; cdr3_aa: CASSLRQGLYTEAFF; clone_size: -; d_call: -; j_call: TRBJ1-1; v_call: TRBV5-1
cdr3_nt: TGTGCCAGCAGTGACGACAGCTACGAGCAGTACTTC; cdr3_aa: CASSDDSYEQYF; clone_size: -; d_call: -; j_call: TRBJ2-7; v_call: TRBV25-1
cdr3_nt: TGTGCCAGCAGCTACTCCACTGAAGCTTTCTTT; cdr3_aa: CASSYSTEAFF; clone_size: few; d_call: -; j_call: TRBJ1-1; v_call: TRBV7-9